The next 27 T cell receptor beta chains were all read from a single sample in a study of blood T cell repertoires in COVID-19 (dated by TCRdb to 2018 to 2021). The library was produced with the immunoSEQ multiplex PCR assay. Entries here come from immuneACCESS through TCRdb and include only in-frame sequences with V and J called. Some clones fail to appear in such tables; in the studies checked, an unresolved V gene covers under half of the shortfall, and the cause of the remainder is unknown. In this sample the table shows 140,000 to 150,000 clones, around 83% of which occur a single time. Almost 9% of the sample goes to the ten largest clones. The sample comprised peripheral blood. These receptors all stem from a man aged 30-40 years with COVID-19, enrolled during active disease.

This clone was seen a single time. The rearrangement uses TRBV28 and TRBJ2-7; 10 nucleotides line up with TRBD1. V gave up 5 bases and J gave up 6 bases; unmatched junction bases: 4. Germline assignment: CDR1 MDHEN and CDR2 SYDVKM. The CDR3 is made up of 13 amino acids. The CDR3 nucleotides are TGTGCCAGCAGTCCCCGGACAGGGGGCGAGCAGTACTTC. Its protein is CASSPRTGGEQYF.

The chain employs TRBV29-1 and TRBJ2-7, with 10 nucleotides matching TRBD1. This CDR3 has 14 amino acids. The V segment lost 7 bases and the J segment 2 bases; nucleotides outside the gene matches: 8. Looked up from germline, CDR1 is SQVTM and CDR2 is ANQGSEA. The CDR3 sequence is CSATGQGIPYEQYF. The CDR3 DNA is TGCAGCGCGACGGGACAGGGGATTCCCTACGAGCAGTACTTC.

V is TRBV2 and J is TRBJ1-5; TRBD1 matches 8 bases. The CDR3 loop spans 15 amino acids. Germline assignment: CDR1 SNHLY and CDR2 FYNNEI. After removal of 8 bases from V and 3 bases from J, the junction contained 9 bases not matched to a gene. The CDR3 loop reads CASRPAGGHNQPQHF. The CDR3, as DNA: TGTGCCAGCCGGCCGGCAGGGGGCCACAATCAGCCCCAGCATTTT.

J is TRBJ2-3 and V is TRBV6-5; 7 bases are shared with TRBD2. The junction had 4 bases not matched to a gene; V was cut back by 5 bases and J by 2 bases. The germline CDR1 and CDR2 sequences are MNHEY and SVGAGI. The CDR3 loop spans 14 amino acids. CDR3 sequence reads: CASSPSGTTDTQYF. CDR3 nucleotides: TGTGCCAGCAGTCCAAGCGGGACCACAGATACGCAGTATTTT.

This chain uses TRBV9 with TRBJ2-7, with D tentatively TRBD1 (6 bases). This CDR3 spans 15 amino acids. V dropped 4 bases and J dropped 2 bases, with 16 bases sitting between them. Germline CDR1 and CDR2: SGDLS and YYNGEE. In DNA, the CDR3 is TGTGCCAGCAGCCCGGCCGGGACACATACCTACGAGCAGTACTTC. Translated, it gives CASSPAGTHTYEQYF.

This rearrangement joins TRBV4-1 to TRBJ1-1; tentatively, D is TRBD1 (5 bases). CDR1 MGHRA and CDR2 YSYEKL come from the germline V gene. The CDR3 is 13 amino acids. V was clipped by 6 bases and J by 8 bases, with 16 bases between them. As DNA, the CDR3 is TGCGCCAGCAGGCGTGGGGCAGACAGAGAAGCTTTCTTT. Its translation: CASRRGADREAFF.

In this sample, this clone turned up a few times. This chain joins TRBV28 and TRBJ2-7, with 7 bases lining up with TRBD2. Unmatched junction bases numbered 13, after V lost 6 bases and J lost 5 bases. The CDR3 extends over 15 amino acids. The germline V gene has CDR1 MDHEN and CDR2 SYDVKM. The CDR3 DNA follows: TGTGCCAGCAGCTGGCAACGCGGACTAGGCGACGAGCAGTACTTC. Protein: CASSWQRGLGDEQYF.

Only a few counts were recorded for this clone. J is TRBJ1-5 and V is TRBV19, with D possibly matching TRBD1 (5 bases). Germline lookup yields CDR1 LNHDA and CDR2 SQIVND (reference sequence). This CDR3 has 12 amino acids. With 3 bases removed from V and 15 bases from J, the gap between germline ends came to 15 bases. DNA for the CDR3: TGTGCCAGTAGTATTATGGAGGGGCGGTTGCATTTT. It codes for CASSIMEGRLHF.

The V and J genes are TRBV24-1 and TRBJ1-5; 8 nucleotides align to TRBD1. The CDR3 sequence is 18 residues long. Germline CDR1 and CDR2: KGHDR and SFDVKD. The V and J ends lost 1 base and 2 bases, in that order; junction bases with no gene match: 9. CDR3 region: CATSDFRVDREGNQPQHF. The CDR3 bases are TGTGCCACCAGTGATTTTCGGGTGGACAGGGAGGGCAATCAGCCCCAGCATTTT.

The chain carries TRBV11-3 and TRBJ2-7, with TRBD1 matching over 9 bases. After removal of 4 bases from V and 6 bases from J, the junction contained 7 bases not matched to a gene. CDR1 is SGHNT and CDR2 is YENEEA in the germline V gene. The length of the CDR3 is 14 residues. CDR3 sequence reads: CASSSGTGPVEQYF. The CDR3 nucleotides read TGTGCCAGCAGCTCCGGGACAGGGCCCGTCGAGCAGTACTTC.

Only a few counts were recorded for this clone. The chain recombines TRBV9 with TRBJ2-3; D might be TRBD2 (6 bases). The germline gives CDR1 SGDLS, CDR2 YYNGEE. The CDR3 length is 15 residues. Trimming took 0 bases from V and 4 from J, leaving 12 bases between them. CDR3 DNA: TGTGCCAGCAGCGTAGTTGGGGGAGGCGCAGATACGCAGTATTTT. It is translated as CASSVVGGGADTQYF.

In this sample, this clone turned up many times. The rearrangement uses TRBV4-2 and TRBJ2-2; D uncertain. The CDR3 extends over 15 amino acids. V was trimmed by 1 base and J by 1 base, leaving 7 bases between them. The germline V gene has CDR1 LGHNA and CDR2 YNFKEQ. The CDR3 bases are TGTGCCAGCAGCCAAGGGCAGGAGAACACCGGGGAGCTGTTTTTT. Translated: CASSQGQENTGELFF.

This chain links TRBV9 with TRBJ2-1, with a possible D match to TRBD2 (6 bases). The CDR3 is 13 residues long. The ends were cut back, 2 bases at V and 8 bases at J, with 11 bases in the middle. CDR1 SGDLS and CDR2 YYNGEE come from the germline V gene. CDR3 DNA: TGTGCCAGCAGCGTTCGGACTACCGATGAGCAGTTCTTC. This gives the protein CASSVRTTDEQFF.

The CDR3, as DNA: TGTGCCAGCAGCTTAGTAGTAGCGGGAGCCTACGAGCAGTACTTC. Translated: CASSLVVAGAYEQYF. The chain links TRBV7-2 to TRBJ2-7; TRBD2 agrees at 9 bases. The CDR3 consists of 15 residues. V shed 1 base, J shed 2 bases, and the junction held 3 bases outside the gene matches. Germline V gene sequence: CDR1 SGHTA, CDR2 FQGNSA.

This chain connects TRBV6-4 to TRBJ2-1, with a tentative D call TRBD1 (5 bases). V lost 5 bases, J lost 0 bases, and 17 bases lay in between. The CDR3 contains 17 residues. The germline V gene has CDR1 MRHNA and CDR2 SNTAGT. CDR3 DNA: TGTGCCAGCAGTCCTAGGGGTCTTGGTAGCTCCTACAATGAGCAGTTCTTC. It is translated as CASSPRGLGSSYNEQFF.

The chain is built from TRBV7-2 and TRBJ2-7, with TRBD2 identical over 9 bases. Germline V gene lookup returns CDR1 SGHTA and CDR2 FQGNSA. J was trimmed by 0 bases and V by 4 bases; bases with no gene match: 4. The CDR3 has 15 amino acids. The CDR3: CASSSPTSGSYEQYF. CDR3 nucleotides: TGTGCCAGCAGCTCTCCGACTAGCGGCTCCTACGAGCAGTACTTC.

This clone was counted a few times. The rearrangement joins TRBV4-3 to TRBJ1-6, with a possible D match to TRBD1 (6 bases). V lost 5 bases, J lost 7 bases, and 12 bases lay in between. CDR3 length equals 14 residues. Germline V gives CDR1 LGHNA, CDR2 YSLEER. This chain's CDR3 is CASSLQGLNSPLHF. In nucleotides, the CDR3 is TGCGCCAGCAGCTTACAGGGTTTGAATTCACCCCTCCACTTT.

The chain couples TRBV10-3 to TRBJ2-1, with TRBD2 as a possible D gene (5 bases). CDR3 length equals 12 residues. Deletions cut 3 bases from V and 16 bases from J, with 16 bases between. The germline gives CDR1 ENHRY, CDR2 SYGVKD. Here the CDR3 reads CAISERERSQFF. CDR3 nucleotides: TGTGCCATCAGTGAAAGGGAGCGGAGCCAATTCTTC.

The chain links TRBV29-1 to TRBJ1-1; TRBD1 is a possible D gene (5 bases). The CDR3 has 15 residues. Trimming cost V 4 bases and J 4 bases, with 19 bases left between them. Germline V gene sequence: CDR1 SQVTM, CDR2 ANQGSEA. CDR3 loop: CSVVRGTRPGTEAFF. DNA of the CDR3: TGCAGCGTTGTTCGGGGGACCAGGCCTGGCACTGAAGCTTTCTTT.

This chain links TRBV28 with TRBJ1-5, with 10 bases fitting TRBD1. The ends lost 5 bases at V and 2 bases at J; junction bases unmatched: 6. Germline V lookup: CDR1 MDHEN, CDR2 SYDVKM. CDR3 size: 16 residues. The DNA of the CDR3 is TGTGCCAGCAGTCCTGGGGGGACAGGGGGCAATCAGCCCCAGCATTTT. This sequence encodes CASSPGGTGGNQPQHF.

V and J are TRBV5-1 and TRBJ2-2; maybe TRBD2 (6 bases). In germline, CDR1 is SGHRS, CDR2 YFSETQ. Between the trimmed V and J ends, which lost 2 bases and 6 bases, there was a span of 14 bases. The CDR3 covers 15 residues. CDR3 protein: CASSLDGRVAGELFF. In DNA, the CDR3 is TGCGCCAGCAGCTTAGACGGGAGAGTGGCCGGGGAGCTGTTTTTT.

V and J are TRBV18 and TRBJ1-2; TRBD1 matches at 8 bases. Trimming at V came to 2 bases and at J to 5 bases, leaving 7 bases not matched to a gene. This CDR3 spans 15 amino acids. Looked up from germline, CDR1 is KGHSH and CDR2 is LQKENI. CDR3 in DNA: TGTGCCAGCTCACCATCCGCCAGGGGGCTGTATGGCTACACCTTC. As protein: CASSPSARGLYGYTF.

The chain is built from TRBV6-5 and TRBJ1-1, with a weak D call TRBD1 (5 bases). Trimming removed 8 bases from V and 4 bases from J, with 8 bases in between. Per the germline V gene, CDR1 is MNHEY and CDR2 is SVGAGI. This CDR3 is 11 amino acids long. The CDR3, as DNA: TGTGCCAGCGACAGAAGCACTGAAGCTTTCTTT. This sequence encodes CASDRSTEAFF.

This chain links TRBV28 with TRBJ2-5, with D possibly being TRBD2 (5 bases). Trimming pared 7 bases from V and 2 bases from J, leaving 14 bases between. The V gene's germline CDR1 is MDHEN and CDR2 SYDVKM. CDR3 length: 14 amino acids. CDR3 in amino acids: CASTTGLRQETQYF. CDR3 bases: TGTGCCAGCACCACGGGATTACGTCAAGAGACCCAGTACTTC.

This clone was detected only a few times. V gene TRBV30 combines with J gene TRBJ2-2, with TRBD1 matching over 8 bases. V shed 1 base and J 4 bases; nucleotides not matched to a gene: 2. This CDR3 comprises 14 residues. The V gene's germline CDR1 is GTSNPN and CDR2 SVGIG (reference sequence). CDR3 protein: CAWSAGQGTGELFF. DNA of the CDR3: TGTGCCTGGAGTGCCGGACAGGGCACCGGGGAGCTGTTTTTT. The full variable domain, in which reference TRBV30 and TRBJ2-2 provide the parts outside the CDR3, is SQTIHQWPATLVQPVGSPLSLECTVEGTSNPNLYWYRQAAGRGLQLLFYSVGIGQISSEVPQNLSASRPQDRQFILSSKKLLLSDSGFYLCAWSAGQGTGELFFGEGSRLTVL.

V and J are TRBV5-1 and TRBJ1-1; D gene uncertain. CDR3 length: 15 residues. V shed 0 bases and J shed 6 bases, with 15 bases lying between them. Germline CDR1 SGHRS, CDR2 YFSETQ. Written as DNA, the CDR3 is TGCGCCAGCAGCTTGGCCGGCGGCCAGATCGCTGAAGCTTTCTTT. Its protein product is CASSLAGGQIAEAFF.

V and J are TRBV27 and TRBJ1-6; D not resolved. Germline V gene data show CDR1 as MNHEY and CDR2 as SMNVEV (reference sequence). Trimming removed 2 bases from V and 7 bases from J, with 3 bases in between. The CDR3 loop spans 12 amino acids. CDR3 in amino acids: CASSLQNSPLHF. The CDR3 nucleotides read TGTGCCAGCAGTTTACAAAATTCACCCCTCCACTTT.